A single sample gave rise to the 20 T cell receptor beta chains below, sequenced in a study of cytomegalovirus exposure and HLA in healthy donors. 60 Vbeta and 13 Jbeta primers were used in PCR. Here immunoSEQ multiplex PCR was the method, and the copy in TCRdb shows in-frame clones only, minus some. The sample table sets out under 150,000 clones. The sequencing sample was made of PBMCs. The source of these receptors is a woman in her sixties or seventies in good health and CMV-seronegative.

This rearrangement joins TRBV7-8 to TRBJ1-2; D gene uncertain. This CDR3 has 13 amino acids. Germline loops: CDR1 SGHVS, CDR2 FQNEAQ. Trimming took off 5 bases at V and 5 bases at J, with 12 bases between the two ends. CDR3 in amino acids: CASSRSVEYGYTF. The CDR3 bases are TGTGCCAGCAGCCGCAGTGTTGAATATGGCTACACCTTC. Full variable domain (remainder filled in from reference TRBV7-8 and TRBJ1-2): GAGVSQSPRYKVAKRGQDVALRCDPISGHVSLFWYQQALGQGPEFLTYFQNEAQLDKSGLPSDRFFAERPEGSVSTLKIQRTQQEDSAVYLCASSRSVEYGYTFGSGTRLTVV.

This sequence joins TRBV7-8 and TRBJ2-3; 9 nucleotides agree with TRBD2. Unmatched junction bases numbered 10, after V lost 5 bases and J lost 1 base. The CDR3 runs 17 residues. Germline V lookup: CDR1 SGHVS, CDR2 FQNEAQ. CDR3 nucleotide sequence: TGTGCCAGCAGCACCAGGACTAGCGATTTGGGCACAGATACGCAGTATTTT. Translating gives CASSTRTSDLGTDTQYF.

Worth noting for this clone: Other DNA sequences from this sample encode an identical CDR3 as well. The gene calls are TRBV18 and TRBJ1-4; tentative D call: TRBD1 (6 bases). V lost 2 bases, J lost 2 bases, and 9 bases lay in between. Germline V gene sequence: CDR1 KGHSH, CDR2 LQKENI. CDR3 length equals 15 residues. CDR3 loop: CASSPGQGTNEKLFF. Here the CDR3 DNA reads TGTGCCAGCTCACCAGGGCAGGGGACTAATGAAAAACTGTTTTTT.

The rearrangement links TRBV19 to TRBJ2-1, with 8 nucleotides matching TRBD1. The CDR3 length is 14 residues. V lost 6 bases and J lost 2; bases outside the gene matches: 3. Germline values: CDR1 LNHDA, CDR2 SQIVND (reference sequence). In nucleotides, the CDR3 is TGTGCCAGTAGGCCCAGGGGGCCCTACAATGAGCAGTTCTTC. This codes for CASRPRGPYNEQFF. The whole variable domain, filled in from reference TRBV19 and TRBJ2-1, reads DGGITQSPKYLFRKEGQNVTLSCEQNLNHDAMYWYRQDPGQGLRLIYYSQIVNDFQKGDIAEGYSVSREKKESFPLTVTSAQKNPTAFYLCASRPRGPYNEQFFGPGTRLTVL.

The gene calls are TRBV9 and TRBJ2-3, with TRBD2 matching 7 bases. The CDR3 loop spans 15 amino acids. From germline, CDR1 is SGDLS and CDR2 YYNGEE. Trimming removed 6 bases from V and 0 bases from J; junction bases left unmatched: 7. Here the CDR3 reads CASNPFSGSTDTQYF. The CDR3 DNA sequence: TGTGCCAGCAACCCATTTAGCGGGAGCACAGATACGCAGTATTTT.

This chain uses TRBV6-5 with TRBJ2-5, with a possible D match to TRBD1 (5 bases). The germline V gene has CDR1 MNHEY and CDR2 SVGAGI. V dropped 2 bases and J dropped 2 bases, with 15 bases sitting between them. This CDR3 contains 16 residues. The CDR3 coding sequence is TGTGCCAGCAGTTACAGTCTTTTGGGGCCACAAGAGACCCAGTACTTC. Translation: CASSYSLLGPQETQYF.

The chain employs TRBV5-1 and TRBJ2-5; 10 bases map to TRBD1. Trimming cost V 0 bases and J 4 bases; bases outside gene matches: 3. Germline V gene sequence: CDR1 SGHRS, CDR2 YFSETQ. This CDR3 contains 15 residues. For the CDR3, the DNA is TGCGCCAGCAGCTTGGCCGGGGACAGGGGAGAGACCCAGTACTTC. Amino acid sequence: CASSLAGDRGETQYF.

The chain uses TRBV28 and TRBJ2-2, with 8 positions matching TRBD2. J lost 4 bases, V lost 6 bases, and 16 bases had no gene match. The CDR3 totals 18 residues. Germline lookup yields CDR1 MDHEN and CDR2 SYDVKM. DNA of the CDR3: TGTGCCAGCAGCGGGGACCTCCGGGAGGGGGGTACCACCGGGGAGCTGTTTTTT. As protein: CASSGDLREGGTTGELFF. Drawing the rest from reference TRBV28 and TRBJ2-2, the complete variable domain is DVKVTQSSRYLVKRTGEKVFLECVQDMDHENMFWYRQDPGLGLRLIYFSYDVKMKEKGDIPEGYSVSREKKERFSLILESASTNQTSMYLCASSGDLREGGTTGELFFGEGSRLTVL.

This chain connects TRBV11-1 to TRBJ1-1, with D tentatively TRBD1 (6 bases). With 5 bases removed from V and 5 bases from J, the gap between germline ends came to 27 bases. The CDR3 is 18 residues long. The germline CDR1 and CDR2 sequences are SGHAT and FQDESV (reference sequence). The CDR3 protein is CASSHAARAVWGLTEAFF. For the CDR3, the DNA is TGTGCCAGCAGCCATGCGGCTCGGGCAGTATGGGGGCTTACTGAAGCTTTCTTT.

Turning to this clone: The sample carries other DNA sequences with the same CDR3. This chain connects TRBV14 to TRBJ1-1; no reliable D call. The CDR3 runs to 13 residues. The V end lost 0 bases, the J end lost 4 bases, and 6 bases lay between the germline ends. Germline assignment: CDR1 SGHDN and CDR2 FVKESK. CDR3 sequence (DNA): TGTGCCAGCAGCCAAGACCGGGTCACTGAAGCTTTCTTT. This gives the protein CASSQDRVTEAFF.

The genes are TRBV10-3 and TRBJ2-1; TRBD1 is a possible D gene (6 bases). The CDR3 extends over 15 amino acids. V lost 7 bases to trimming and J lost 0 bases, with 13 bases between them. Germline V gene sequence: CDR1 ENHRY, CDR2 SYGVKD. The CDR3 DNA reads as TGTGCCATCAAAGGTTCAGGGGACTCCTACAATGAGCAGTTCTTC. Translating gives CAIKGSGDSYNEQFF.

The chain is built from TRBV18 and TRBJ2-5; no reliable D call. The length of the CDR3 is 13 residues. CDR1 KGHSH and CDR2 LQKENI come from the germline V gene. The V and J ends lost 3 bases and 3 bases respectively, with 8 bases between them. CDR3 nucleotides: TGTGCCAGCTCACCTAACGCAGAAGAGACCCAGTACTTC. Translated: CASSPNAEETQYF.

The CDR3 DNA reads TGTGCCAGCAGCGTCGGGATCATGAACACTGAAGCTTTCTTT. As protein: CASSVGIMNTEAFF. The chain has TRBV9 and TRBJ1-1; D not certain. Germline V gives CDR1 SGDLS, CDR2 YYNGEE. The CDR3 has 14 residues. Trimming cost V 2 bases and J 0 bases, with 8 bases left between them.

This sequence joins TRBV2 and TRBJ2-1, with D possibly TRBD2 on 5 matching bases. The CDR3 consists of 11 residues. Germline values: CDR1 SNHLY, CDR2 FYNNEI. Between the trimmed V and J ends, which lost 4 bases and 14 bases, there was a span of 12 bases. CDR3 coding DNA: TGTGCCAGCAGTGCCCCTAGCCTCAAGTTCTTC. It codes for CASSAPSLKFF.

The chain joins TRBV6-6 to TRBJ1-5, with D hard to call. The germline V and J ends were trimmed by 2 bases and 0 bases, with 5 bases remaining between them. From germline, CDR1 is MNHNY and CDR2 SVGAGI (reference sequence). This CDR3 is built from 14 residues. The CDR3 DNA is TGTGCCAGCAGTTACAGCTATAGCAATCAGCCCCAGCATTTT. Translating it yields CASSYSYSNQPQHF.

The rearrangement links TRBV6-1 to TRBJ2-7; TRBD2 aligns across 7 bases. From germline, CDR1 is MNHNS and CDR2 SASEGT. The length of the CDR3 is 18 residues. The J segment lost 3 bases and the V segment lost 0 bases, leaving 14 bases of the junction unmatched. The chain's CDR3 is CASSEASFLASGIYEQYF. The CDR3 nucleotides are TGTGCCAGCAGTGAAGCGTCTTTTCTGGCTAGCGGAATCTACGAGCAGTACTTC.

This chain joins TRBV5-1 and TRBJ1-1; 11 bases map to TRBD1. With 3 bases clipped from V and 11 bases from J, the junction kept 3 bases outside the gene matches. Germline values: CDR1 SGHRS, CDR2 YFSETQ. CDR3 length: 12 residues. CDR3 in amino acids: CASSWTGGGAFF. CDR3 coding DNA: TGCGCCAGCAGCTGGACAGGGGGCGGGGCTTTCTTT.

This rearrangement joins TRBV7-9 to TRBJ2-2, with TRBD1 matching over 7 bases. The CDR3 consists of 15 residues. Germline lookup yields CDR1 SEHNR and CDR2 FQNEAQ (reference sequence). The V segment lost 3 bases and the J segment 5 bases; nucleotides outside the gene matches: 6. CDR3 DNA: TGTGCCAGCAGCTTTCAGGGGGATTTGACCGGGGAGCTGTTTTTT. This encodes CASSFQGDLTGELFF.

The rearrangement joins TRBV19 to TRBJ1-4; 8 positions match TRBD1. The V segment lost 5 bases and the J segment 3 bases; nucleotides outside the gene matches: 5. The germline V gene encodes CDR1 LNHDA and CDR2 SQIVND (reference sequence). CDR3 size: 15 residues. Here the CDR3 DNA reads TGTGCCAGTAGTTCGCTACAGGGGGCTAATGAAAAACTGTTTTTT. This encodes CASSSLQGANEKLFF.

The chain uses TRBV5-6 and TRBJ2-7, with 7 bases matching TRBD1. Germline V CDR1 and CDR2: SGHDT, YYEEEE. Trimming removed 3 bases from V and 6 bases from J; junction bases left unmatched: 15. The CDR3 runs to 16 residues. Here the CDR3 DNA reads TGTGCCAGCAGCTGGCGTACCGGGACAGAAGGAGGCGAGCAGTACTTC. This translates into CASSWRTGTEGGEQYF.